These T cell receptor beta chains were read from a single sample in a study of blood T cell repertoires in COVID-19. Measured with immunoSEQ multiplex PCR; TCRdb has only the in-frame clones, and not every one. Of some 100,000 clones listed, about 90% are singletons. The specimen sequenced was peripheral blood. All receptors derive from a woman aged 65 to 85 with acute or convalescent COVID-19. Each CDR3 is given without its conserved first and last residue. Size is omitted from some rows. Given values are once, few, many or a class for expanded clones.

v_gene	abundance	j_gene	CDR3aa
TRBV29-1	-	TRBJ2-3	SLKQGSGTDTQY
TRBV6-5	once	TRBJ2-1	ASSAIQAGTKEQF
TRBV4-1	-	TRBJ1-1	ASSQGQMNTEAF
TRBV27	-	TRBJ2-7	ASSTGTGALWYEQY
TRBV28	-	TRBJ1-1	ASSRSAGDPTEAF
TRBV15	-	TRBJ1-1	ATSRDSFNTEAF
TRBV27	-	TRBJ2-7	ASSLQGTSYEQY
TRBV7-2	-	TRBJ2-1	ASSLSRGTYNEQF
TRBV7-9	once	TRBJ2-3	ASSPRLAPDTQY
TRBV2	-	TRBJ1-5	ASSEVYGVLNQPQH
TRBV18	-	TRBJ2-1	ASSTSGRASDEQF
TRBV5-4	-	TRBJ2-2	ASSPPGRGNTGELF
TRBV5-4	-	TRBJ1-2	ASSLRTGGDYGYT
TRBV18	-	TRBJ1-2	ASSPPLVGSHGYT
TRBV6-4	-	TRBJ2-2	ASSDEGAGELF
TRBV19	-	TRBJ2-1	ASSIASGSEQF
TRBV5-4	-	TRBJ1-3	ASSPSAGQGISGNTIY
TRBV2	-	TRBJ1-6	ASRARESSYNSPLH
TRBV5-1	-	TRBJ2-3	ASSLLVGDTQY
TRBV19	-	TRBJ1-1	ASSIGRRGEAF
TRBV28	-	TRBJ2-7	ASSFSLGAGGYEQY
TRBV9	-	TRBJ1-3	ASSVGLGLGAGNTIY
TRBV5-1	-	TRBJ2-7	ASSLGTGNSYEQY
TRBV11-3	-	TRBJ2-7	ASSRTGVGPTYEQY
TRBV9	-	TRBJ2-1	ASSVGAGGSNEQF
TRBV9	-	TRBJ2-1	ASSVASRDYNEQF
TRBV11-2	-	TRBJ1-3	ASSSGVGNTIY
TRBV5-4	-	TRBJ2-5	ASSLESEETQY
TRBV28	-	TRBJ1-1	ASILTGVKGAF